These 28 T cell receptor beta chains were all obtained from the same sample, sequenced in a study of cytomegalovirus exposure and HLA in healthy donors. The PCR employed 60 Vbeta primers together with 13 Jbeta primers. Profiled with immunoSEQ multiplex PCR; TCRdb holds only in-frame clones, not every one. This sample has over 95,000 clones, with roughly 82% found just once. Sequencing was carried out using PBMCs. These receptors all come from a man in his forties in good health and CMV-seropositive.

This clone was counted between two and nine times. This sequence joins TRBV5-8 and TRBJ2-4, with 7 positions matching TRBD1. This CDR3 is 17 amino acids long. V dropped 0 bases and J dropped 3; count of bases not matched to a gene: 9. Germline V gene sequence: CDR1 SGHTS, CDR2 YDEGEE. The CDR3 nucleotides are TGTGCCAGCAGCTTGGCCATTAGCCGGGACAGCAAAAACATTCAGTACTTC. It yields the protein CASSLAISRDSKNIQYF.

The genes are TRBV2 and TRBJ1-3; possibly TRBD1 for D (6 bases). CDR1 SNHLY and CDR2 FYNNEI come from the germline V gene. The V gene lost 4 bases and the J gene lost 0 bases, with 10 bases spanning the gap. The CDR3 is 15 amino acids. The CDR3 spells CASSAPDSSGNTIYF. CDR3 nucleotide sequence: TGTGCCAGCAGTGCCCCGGACAGCTCTGGAAACACCATATATTTT.

The rearrangement uses TRBV19 and TRBJ2-4, with 8 bases identical to TRBD1. The CDR3 extends over 13 amino acids. CDR1 is LNHDA and CDR2 is SQIVND in the germline V gene (reference sequence). V lost 5 bases to trimming and J lost 8 bases; unmatched junction nucleotides: 5. The chain's CDR3 is CASSDRGWDIQYF. CDR3 bases: TGTGCCAGTAGTGACAGGGGTTGGGACATTCAGTACTTC.

The sample holds one count of this clone. The chain couples TRBV2 to TRBJ2-7, with a tentative D call TRBD1 (5 bases). This CDR3 has 14 amino acids. V was trimmed by 7 bases and J by 0 bases, leaving 13 bases between them. In germline, CDR1 is SNHLY, CDR2 FYNNEI. This CDR3 is CASTGLLISYEQYF. CDR3 coding DNA: TGTGCCAGCACAGGGCTGTTGATCTCCTACGAGCAGTACTTC.

CDR3 nucleotide sequence: TGTGCCAGCCAGCTGGCCCGGGACAGTGAAGCTTTCTTT. Translating it yields CASQLARDSEAFF. The rearrangement links TRBV7-2 to TRBJ1-1; TRBD1 agrees at 7 bases. The CDR3 consists of 13 residues. CDR1 and CDR2 (germline): SGHTA, FQGNSA. After removal of 8 bases from V and 7 bases from J, the junction contained 10 bases not matched to a gene.

CDR3 sequence (DNA): TGTGCCAGCAGCTTAAAGGTGGGGGCGGCAATGAACACTGAAGCTTTCTTT. Translation gives CASSLKVGAAMNTEAFF. This chain uses TRBV11-2 with TRBJ1-1, with D maybe TRBD1 (6 bases). Germline V gene sequence: CDR1 SGHAT, CDR2 FQNNGV. The V end was cut by 2 bases, the J end by 0 bases, with 16 bases between. The CDR3 covers 17 residues.

V and J are TRBV5-4 and TRBJ2-3, with 10 nucleotides matching TRBD2. Trimming at V came to 3 bases and at J to 0 bases, leaving 1 base not matched to a gene. CDR3 size: 15 residues. CDR1 SGHNT and CDR2 YYREEE come from the germline V gene (reference sequence). The chain's CDR3 is CASSWTSGSTDTQYF. As DNA, the CDR3 is TGTGCCAGCAGCTGGACTAGCGGAAGCACAGATACGCAGTATTTT. The entire variable domain, with the rest obtained from reference TRBV5-4 and TRBJ2-3, is as follows: ETGVTQSPTHLIKTRGQQVTLRCSSQSGHNTVSWYQQALGQGPQFIFQYYREEENGRGNFPPRFSGLQFPNYSSELNVNALELDDSALYLCASSWTSGSTDTQYFGPGTRLTVL.

J is TRBJ1-4 and V is TRBV5-8; 8 bases map to TRBD1. Germline V gene data show CDR1 as SGHTS and CDR2 as YDEGEE. The CDR3 runs to 16 residues. V was clipped by 3 bases and J by 2 bases; unmatched bases: 6. CDR3 residues: CASSSTGVWTNEKLFF. CDR3 nucleotides: TGTGCCAGCAGCTCGACAGGGGTATGGACTAATGAAAAACTGTTTTTT.

This clone was counted once. The chain couples TRBV28 to TRBJ1-2, with D uncertain. This CDR3 contains 17 residues. V was trimmed by 5 bases and J by 3 bases, leaving 22 bases between them. The germline CDR1 and CDR2 sequences are MDHEN and SYDVKM. The CDR3 sequence: CASSDPGRHLTDYGYTF. The CDR3 DNA follows: TGTGCCAGCAGTGACCCCGGGAGACACTTAACTGACTATGGCTACACCTTC.

This chain uses TRBV5-8 with TRBJ1-3; the D gene is possibly TRBD1 (6 bases). Germline CDR1 is SGHTS and CDR2 is YDEGEE. The CDR3 totals 13 residues. V lost 2 bases and J 5 bases, leaving 8 bases between the germline ends. CDR3 coding DNA: TGTGCCAGCAGCTTACAGGGCAGAAACACCATATATTTT. Encoded protein: CASSLQGRNTIYF.

The V call is TRBV19, the J call TRBJ1-3; tentatively, D is TRBD1 (5 bases). Germline values: CDR1 LNHDA, CDR2 SQIVND (reference sequence). The CDR3 extends over 14 amino acids. Deletions cut 2 bases from V and 8 bases from J, with 13 bases between. The CDR3 loop is CASSISRASDTIYF. The CDR3 DNA reads as TGTGCCAGTAGTATAAGCAGGGCATCGGACACCATATATTTT.

This chain uses TRBV9 with TRBJ2-3, with TRBD1 as a possible D gene (5 bases). CDR3 length: 15 amino acids. The V end lost 2 bases, the J end lost 0 bases, and 10 bases lay between the germline ends. CDR1 is SGDLS and CDR2 is YYNGEE in the germline V gene. CDR3 sequence (DNA): TGTGCCAGCAGCGTGAGACAGTTGAGCACAGATACGCAGTATTTT. Its protein product is CASSVRQLSTDTQYF.

The V and J genes are TRBV7-9 and TRBJ2-7; 9 bases align to TRBD1. Germline V gene data show CDR1 as SEHNR and CDR2 as FQNEAQ (reference sequence). The CDR3 consists of 16 residues. The J segment lost 2 bases and the V segment lost 5 bases, leaving 10 bases of the junction unmatched. The CDR3 here is CASSNTGTGWTYEQYF. The DNA of the CDR3 is TGTGCCAGCAGCAACACCGGGACAGGGTGGACCTACGAGCAGTACTTC.

The chain uses TRBV19 and TRBJ1-5; the D is unclear. Germline CDR1 LNHDA, CDR2 SQIVND (reference sequence). The CDR3 consists of 13 residues. The V end was cut by 6 bases, the J end by 2 bases, with 8 bases between. CDR3 sequence: CASSRGGNQPQHF. CDR3 nucleotide sequence: TGTGCCAGTAGCCGAGGAGGCAATCAGCCCCAGCATTTT.

Here the CDR3 reads CASSKYGAGTSWYEQYF. The DNA of the CDR3 is TGTGCCAGCAGCAAGTACGGGGCGGGGACTAGCTGGTACGAGCAGTACTTC. The chain employs TRBV5-8 and TRBJ2-7; TRBD2 matches 9 bases. The germline V gene has CDR1 SGHTS and CDR2 YDEGEE. Trimming at V came to 4 bases and at J to 4 bases, leaving 15 bases not matched to a gene. CDR3 length equals 17 residues.

This chain uses TRBV5-5 with TRBJ2-1, with D tentatively TRBD1 (6 bases). The CDR3 loop spans 14 amino acids. Deletions cut 4 bases from V and 3 bases from J, with 11 bases between. The germline V gene has CDR1 SGHKS and CDR2 YYEKEE (reference sequence). CDR3 coding DNA: TGTGCCAGCAGCCATCGGACAGACTACAATGAGCAGTTCTTC. Translating it yields CASSHRTDYNEQFF.

In its sample, this clone was seen a few times. The rearrangement uses TRBV6-6 and TRBJ2-3, with TRBD2 as a possible D gene (7 bases). Trimming stripped 1 base from V and 6 bases from J, with 11 bases between. Germline lookup yields CDR1 MNHNY and CDR2 SVGAGI (reference sequence). The CDR3 runs 14 residues. The DNA of the CDR3 is TGTGCCAGCAGTTACTTGGGGGGGCCCGATACGCAGTATTTT. This codes for CASSYLGGPDTQYF.

The chain couples TRBV6-6 to TRBJ2-2; tentative D call: TRBD2 (6 bases). CDR3 length: 16 amino acids. Germline V gene sequence: CDR1 MNHNY, CDR2 SVGAGI (reference sequence). The V end was cut by 0 bases, the J end by 6 bases, with 14 bases between. In nucleotides, the CDR3 is TGTGCCAGCAGTTACTCGAGCGTCGGGAGCCCCGGGGAGCTGTTTTTT. Protein: CASSYSSVGSPGELFF.

This chain joins TRBV5-1 and TRBJ1-4; D might be TRBD1 (6 bases). Germline CDR1 SGHRS, CDR2 YFSETQ. V was pared by 0 bases and J by 7 bases, with 16 bases between. This CDR3 spans 16 amino acids. The CDR3: CASSLAGGPRREKLFF. DNA for the CDR3: TGCGCCAGCAGCTTGGCCGGGGGGCCAAGGCGTGAAAAACTGTTTTTT.

The genes are TRBV6-1 and TRBJ1-1; 8 bases fit TRBD1. V lost 6 bases to trimming and J lost 6 bases; unmatched junction nucleotides: 12. Germline CDR1 reads MNHNS; CDR2 reads SASEGT. This CDR3 region has 15 residues. The CDR3 reads CASRGQVNSNAEAFF. CDR3 in DNA: TGTGCCAGCAGGGGACAGGTAAATTCCAACGCTGAAGCTTTCTTT.

This chain uses TRBV2 with TRBJ2-6; TRBD1 aligns across 9 bases. In germline, CDR1 is SNHLY, CDR2 FYNNEI. The junction had 20 bases not matched to a gene; V was cut back by 10 bases and J by 4 bases. The CDR3 loop spans 19 amino acids. CDR3 coding DNA: TGTGCCATCCGGGACAGGGTTGTTGGTGCCTTGCCGGGGGCCAACGTCCTGACTTTC. It is translated as CAIRDRVVGALPGANVLTF.

The chain carries TRBV28 and TRBJ2-1, with 8 bases that match TRBD2. CDR3 length: 16 residues. V lost 2 bases to trimming and J lost 10 bases; unmatched junction nucleotides: 13. Per the germline V gene, CDR1 is MDHEN and CDR2 is SYDVKM. The DNA for the CDR3 is TGTGCCAGCAGTTTACCCGCGGGGGGACGTATGGGCGAGCAGTTCTTC. Encoded protein: CASSLPAGGRMGEQFF.

The J gene is TRBJ2-5, the V gene TRBV4-1, with D possibly TRBD1 on 6 matching bases. Trimming cost V 1 base and J 1 base, with 13 bases left between them. Germline loops: CDR1 MGHRA, CDR2 YSYEKL. This CDR3 region has 16 residues. Written as DNA, the CDR3 is TGCGCCAGCAGCCAAGGAGCAGGGACATTCCAAGAGACCCAGTACTTC. Protein sequence: CASSQGAGTFQETQYF.

This clone showed up just a few times. The chain links TRBV11-2 to TRBJ1-1; a possible D gene is TRBD1 (5 bases). CDR1 is SGHAT, CDR2 FQNNGV, per germline. This CDR3 is 13 amino acids long. The V gene lost 2 bases and the J gene lost 4 bases, with 8 bases spanning the gap. The CDR3 reads CASSLRQITEAFF. CDR3 coding DNA: TGTGCCAGCAGCTTAAGACAGATCACTGAAGCTTTCTTT. The full variable domain, completed using reference TRBV11-2 and TRBJ1-1, is EAGVAQSPRYKIIEKRQSVAFWCNPISGHATLYWYQQILGQGPKLLIQFQNNGVVDDSQLPKDRFSAERLKGVDSTLKIQPAKLEDSAVYLCASSLRQITEAFFGQGTRLTVV.

The V call is TRBV30, the J call TRBJ1-5, with 10 bases matching TRBD1. J was trimmed by 7 bases and V by 1 base; bases with no gene match: 4. This CDR3 is 14 amino acids long. Germline V gene lookup returns CDR1 GTSNPN and CDR2 SVGIG (reference sequence). CDR3 sequence (DNA): TGTGCCTGGAGTGGGACAGGGGGTGGGCAGCCCCAGCATTTT. As protein: CAWSGTGGGQPQHF.

This sequence joins TRBV18 and TRBJ1-6; 8 nucleotides match TRBD1. Germline CDR1 is KGHSH and CDR2 is LQKENI. V was pared by 3 bases and J by 10 bases, with 2 bases of the junction left unmatched. The CDR3 runs to 13 residues. The CDR3, as DNA: TGTGCCAGCTCACCGGGACAGGCGTCACCCCTCCACTTT. It translates to CASSPGQASPLHF. Supplemented by reference TRBV18 and TRBJ1-6, the full variable domain reads NAGVMQNPRHLVRRRGQEARLRCSPMKGHSHVYWYRQLPEEGLKFMVYLQKENIIDESGMPKERFSAEFPKEGPSILRIQQVVRGDSAAYFCASSPGQASPLHFGNGTRLTVT.

The genes are TRBV28 and TRBJ2-1; 12 positions agree with TRBD2. The J segment lost 8 bases and the V segment lost 4 bases, leaving 6 bases of the junction unmatched. Germline V CDR1 and CDR2: MDHEN, SYDVKM. This CDR3 is built from 15 residues. Written as DNA, the CDR3 is TGTGCCAGCAGTTCCCCGACTAGCGGGGGCGATGAGCAGTTCTTC. This encodes CASSSPTSGGDEQFF.

This chain links TRBV11-2 with TRBJ2-1, with TRBD2 as a possible D gene (6 bases). Germline assignment: CDR1 SGHAT and CDR2 FQNNGV. The CDR3 runs to 14 residues. V was clipped by 7 bases and J by 3 bases, with 13 bases between them. CDR3 loop: CASTLGAGYNEQFF. For the CDR3, the DNA is TGTGCCAGCACCCTAGGAGCGGGCTACAATGAGCAGTTCTTC.